The clone carrying this TCR beta chain was found a few times. Its antigen is not known. Synthesis of cDNA was carried out by template-switch 5'RACE. The reaction used 10-nucleotide random UMIs. In TCRdb, the 5' RACE reads were re-called with MiXCR into one record per CDR3 protein. The table records fewer than 80,000 distinct CDR3 sequences, around 5.2% of them present only once. This specimen comes from a study of neurological immune-mediated disorders. Findings and limits, study-wide: Expanded clones shared no identical CDR3 amino acid sequences across subjects, which suggested private TCR-beta repertoires in all groups.

The length of the CDR3 is 15 residues. Germline V gives CDR1 SGHTA, CDR2 FQGNSA. J lost 5 bases, V lost 3 bases, and 2 bases had no gene match. Unsorted libraries were derived from 2 million PBMCs stored at -80 C. The TCR sequence derives from a woman aged 45-59 years with multiple sclerosis. This chain connects TRBV7-2 to TRBJ1-6; the match to TRBD1 covers 9 bases. Sequencing input: PBMCs. This CDR3 is CASSFRDRDNSPLHF. CDR3 DNA sequence: TGTGCCAGCAGCTTCCGGGACAGGGATAATTCACCCCTCCACTTT.